These 27 T cell receptor beta chains originate from one sample sequenced in a study of beta chain features in type 1 diabetes. No antigen has been identified for these receptors. The whole isolated RNA underwent reverse transcription, so sequencing captured expressed TCRB transcripts. Produced via immunoSEQ multiplex PCR; TCRdb's table is partial and in-frame only. The repertoire holds 300,000 or so clones, with around 15% as singletons. The study's findings and limits: For Type 1 diabetes patients, all four CD4+ subsets carried TCRB CDR3s that were moderately but significantly shorter.

Specimen: naive CD4+ T cells from blood. These receptors all come from a man aged 25 to 40 with type 1 diabetes.

This clone was counted only a few times. The J gene is TRBJ2-3, the V gene TRBV14; maybe TRBD2 (5 bases). Germline V lookup: CDR1 SGHDN, CDR2 FVKESK. The germline V and J ends were trimmed by 6 bases and 5 bases, with 24 bases remaining between them. The CDR3 is 17 amino acids. This CDR3 is CASSHIWPDRRGDTQYF. The CDR3 DNA reads TGTGCCAGCAGTCACATCTGGCCGGATCGTCGGGGAGATACGCAGTATTTT. Full variable domain (missing parts from reference TRBV14 and TRBJ2-3): EAGVTQFPSHSVIEKGQTVTLRCDPISGHDNLYWYRRVMGKEIKFLLHFVKESKQDESGMPNNRFLAERTGGTYSTLKVQPAELEDSGVYFCASSHIWPDRRGDTQYFGPGTRLTVL.

V is TRBV5-1 and J is TRBJ2-7; D is unclear. This CDR3 has 13 residues. CDR1 is SGHRS and CDR2 is YFSETQ in the germline V gene. The V end lost 5 bases, the J end lost 5 bases, and 14 bases lay between the germline ends. CDR3 DNA: TGCGCCAGCAGATGGCCAGTCTCTGACGAGCAGTACTTC. Amino acids: CASRWPVSDEQYF. The full variable domain, rest sourced from reference TRBV5-1 and TRBJ2-7, is KAGVTQTPRYLIKTRGQQVTLSCSPISGHRSVSWYQQTPGQGLQFLFEYFSETQRNKGNFPGRFSGRQFSNSRSEMNVSTLELGDSALYLCASRWPVSDEQYFGPGTRLTVT.

The chain employs TRBV11-2 and TRBJ1-1; perhaps TRBD1 as D (5 bases). Germline CDR1 and CDR2: SGHAT and FQNNGV. Trimming left V 7 bases short and J 4 bases short, with 16 bases between. CDR3 size: 14 residues. CDR3 amino acids: CASNLLLGGTEAFF. Here the CDR3 DNA reads TGTGCCAGCAATCTGCTGCTGGGGGGCACTGAAGCTTTCTTT.

The genes are TRBV28 and TRBJ2-7; the D is unclear. Trimming cost V 2 bases and J 2 bases, with 10 bases left between them. There are 14 residues in the CDR3. The germline gives CDR1 MDHEN, CDR2 SYDVKM. This chain's CDR3 is CASSLNYGTYEQYF. The CDR3 region has the DNA TGTGCCAGCAGTTTAAACTACGGAACCTACGAGCAGTACTTC.

This clone was seen a few times. The chain links TRBV5-1 to TRBJ2-1; D not resolved. Per the germline V gene, CDR1 is SGHRS and CDR2 is YFSETQ. The CDR3 runs to 12 residues. V lost 1 base, J lost 7 bases, and 6 bases lay in between. DNA for the CDR3: TGCGCCAGCAGCTTGCCCGCGAATGAGCAGTTCTTC. Encoded protein: CASSLPANEQFF.

This clone has just a few counts. This rearrangement joins TRBV19 to TRBJ2-2; 7 nucleotides line up with TRBD1. J lost 2 bases, V lost 6 bases, and 6 bases had no gene match. The CDR3 spans 15 residues. CDR1 and CDR2 (germline): LNHDA, SQIVND (reference sequence). CDR3 in DNA: TGTGCCAGTAGAGAGGGGACAGTTAACACCGGGGAGCTGTTTTTT. Residues: CASREGTVNTGELFF.

The rearrangement links TRBV4-2 to TRBJ2-3; 7 nucleotides line up with TRBD1. The V segment lost 1 base and the J segment 4 bases; nucleotides outside the gene matches: 14. The CDR3 is made up of 18 amino acids. The V gene's germline CDR1 is LGHNA and CDR2 YNFKEQ. The CDR3 loop is CASSQAAPRAGQADTQYF. The DNA of the CDR3 is TGTGCCAGCAGCCAAGCGGCCCCCAGGGCCGGACAGGCAGATACGCAGTATTTT.

V and J are TRBV7-2 and TRBJ1-2, with D unresolved. V was cut by 5 bases and J by 2 bases, with 6 bases left in between. Per the germline V gene, CDR1 is SGHTA and CDR2 is FQGNSA. The CDR3 sequence is 12 residues long. The chain's CDR3 is CASSVVNYGYTF. CDR3 DNA sequence: TGTGCCAGCAGCGTCGTAAACTATGGCTACACCTTC.

This clone was seen a few times. V gene TRBV5-4 combines with J gene TRBJ1-1; TRBD1 matches at 7 bases. CDR1 is SGHNT, CDR2 YYREEE, per germline (reference sequence). CDR3 size: 15 residues. V lost 0 bases to trimming and J lost 0 bases; unmatched junction nucleotides: 2. Written as DNA, the CDR3 is TGTGCCAGCAGCTTGGGGGGGACAGTGAACACTGAAGCTTTCTTT. Its translation is CASSLGGTVNTEAFF.

The V call is TRBV5-1, the J call TRBJ2-4; 8 bases map to TRBD2. The CDR3 length is 15 residues. The V and J ends lost 0 bases and 11 bases, in that order; junction bases with no gene match: 10. CDR1 and CDR2 from the germline V gene are SGHRS and YFSETQ. The CDR3 nucleotides read TGCGCCAGCAGCTTGGATCTGACTAGCGCGGTGTTTCAGTACTTC. Encoded protein: CASSLDLTSAVFQYF.

The genes are TRBV7-2 and TRBJ2-3, with D possibly matching TRBD2 (6 bases). CDR1 is SGHTA, CDR2 FQGNSA, per germline. This CDR3 comprises 15 residues. Deletions cut 4 bases from V and 6 bases from J, with 17 bases between. This chain's CDR3 is CASSWDWGIRDTQYF. CDR3 sequence (DNA): TGTGCCAGCAGCTGGGACTGGGGGATCCGGGATACGCAGTATTTT.

The CDR3: CASSVGGGYSEQYF. In DNA, the CDR3 is TGTGCCAGCAGCGTAGGGGGAGGGTACAGCGAGCAGTACTTC. The V call is TRBV9, the J call TRBJ2-7; 7 bases match TRBD2. The CDR3 sequence is 14 residues long. V gave up 0 bases and J gave up 6 bases; unmatched junction bases: 6. Germline CDR1 and CDR2: SGDLS and YYNGEE. The whole variable domain, filled in from reference TRBV9 and TRBJ2-7, reads DSGVTQTPKHLITATGQRVTLRCSPRSGDLSVYWYQQSLDQGLQFLIQYYNGEERAKGNILERFSAQQFPDLHSELNLSSLELGDSALYFCASSVGGGYSEQYFGPGTRLTVT.

The rearrangement joins TRBV6-6 to TRBJ2-4; TRBD1 matches at 7 bases. V gave up 5 bases and J gave up 1 base; unmatched junction bases: 5. The CDR3 extends over 15 amino acids. The germline gives CDR1 MNHNY, CDR2 SVGAGI (reference sequence). The CDR3 protein is CASSPTGQAKNIQYF. Here the CDR3 DNA reads TGTGCCAGCAGTCCCACGGGACAGGCCAAAAACATTCAGTACTTC.

This clone was observed a few times. This chain joins TRBV7-6 and TRBJ2-7, with 11 bases lining up with TRBD2. CDR1 is SGHVS, CDR2 FNYEAQ, per germline. The trim removed 2 bases at V and 3 bases at J, leaving 3 bases unmatched. The length of the CDR3 is 15 residues. CDR3 DNA sequence: TGTGCCAGCAGCTTAACTAGCGGGAGTTTCTACGAGCAGTACTTC. Translation: CASSLTSGSFYEQYF.

This clone was detected only a few times. This sequence joins TRBV4-2 and TRBJ2-1, with TRBD2 matching over 10 bases. CDR1 is LGHNA, CDR2 YNFKEQ, per germline. V trimming: 3 bases; J trimming: 6 bases; junction bases outside the gene matches: 8. This CDR3 is 16 amino acids long. As DNA, the CDR3 is TGTGCCAGCAGCCACCTCCTAGCGGGAGCCGGCAATGAGCAGTTCTTC. Protein product: CASSHLLAGAGNEQFF.

This clone has just a few counts. The V call is TRBV5-1, the J call TRBJ1-2; 7 nucleotides align to TRBD1. The ends lost 5 bases at V and 4 bases at J; junction bases unmatched: 14. CDR3 length: 16 residues. Germline CDR1 is SGHRS and CDR2 is YFSETQ. Here the CDR3 reads CASSLTGSGLSYGYTF. In DNA form, the CDR3 reads TGCGCCAGCAGTCTGACAGGGTCGGGCCTTAGCTATGGCTACACCTTC.

The V and J genes are TRBV18 and TRBJ1-1; D call uncertain. Germline assignment: CDR1 KGHSH and CDR2 LQKENI. This CDR3 comprises 15 residues. V lost 0 bases and J 5 bases, leaving 13 bases between the germline ends. The CDR3 here is CASSPPAARWTEAFF. The CDR3 nucleotides read TGTGCCAGCTCACCACCGGCGGCGCGCTGGACTGAAGCTTTCTTT.

This clone was detected only a few times. This chain links TRBV7-9 with TRBJ2-7, with 8 bases lining up with TRBD1. The CDR3 extends over 13 amino acids. V was clipped by 5 bases and J by 7 bases; unmatched bases: 7. The germline gives CDR1 SEHNR, CDR2 FQNEAQ (reference sequence). CDR3 DNA sequence: TGTGCCAGCAGCCTACCGGACAGGGAAGAGCAGTACTTC. It codes for CASSLPDREEQYF.

V usage is TRBV5-1 and J usage is TRBJ2-1, with D possibly matching TRBD2 (6 bases). V lost 2 bases, J lost 5 bases, and 8 bases lay in between. Germline-derived CDR1 and CDR2 are SGHRS and YFSETQ. The CDR3 has 13 amino acids. The CDR3 coding sequence is TGCGCCAGCAGCTTTGGCGGGAACAATGAGCAGTTCTTC. Translating it yields CASSFGGNNEQFF. Supplemented by reference TRBV5-1 and TRBJ2-1, the full variable domain reads KAGVTQTPRYLIKTRGQQVTLSCSPISGHRSVSWYQQTPGQGLQFLFEYFSETQRNKGNFPGRFSGRQFSNSRSEMNVSTLELGDSALYLCASSFGGNNEQFFGPGTRLTVL.

A few counts support this clone. The same CDR3 can be traced to other DNA sequences in this sample. The genes are TRBV5-4 and TRBJ2-1; 8 bases line up with TRBD1. Germline CDR1 reads SGHNT; CDR2 reads YYREEE (reference sequence). The junction had 2 bases not matched to a gene; V was cut back by 2 bases and J by 1 base. This CDR3 is built from 15 residues. The CDR3 sequence is CASSLGTGSYNEQFF. CDR3 bases: TGTGCCAGCAGCTTAGGGACAGGATCCTACAATGAGCAGTTCTTC.

This clone was seen more than once but under ten times. The chain couples TRBV5-4 to TRBJ2-3; 9 bases match TRBD2. Trimming at V came to 3 bases and at J to 4 bases, leaving 9 bases not matched to a gene. Germline V gene data show CDR1 as SGHNT and CDR2 as YYREEE (reference sequence). The CDR3 contains 16 residues. The CDR3 is CASSSRTSAEADTQYF. The CDR3, as DNA: TGTGCCAGCAGCTCCAGGACTAGCGCAGAGGCAGATACGCAGTATTTT.

This clone appeared once. The rearrangement uses TRBV6-1 and TRBJ2-7; TRBD1 aligns across 9 bases. Germline values: CDR1 MNHNS, CDR2 SASEGT. The V gene end was trimmed by 7 bases and the J gene end by 3 bases; junction bases not matched to a gene: 10. This CDR3 has 15 amino acids. CDR3 sequence: CASTAAWGQGYEQYF. The CDR3 DNA is TGTGCCAGCACGGCAGCGTGGGGACAGGGCTACGAGCAGTACTTC.

V is TRBV6-6 and J is TRBJ2-3; D is unresolved. Germline V gene lookup returns CDR1 MNHNY and CDR2 SVGAGI (reference sequence). The CDR3 consists of 16 residues. V lost 0 bases and J lost 4, with 14 bases in between. The DNA for the CDR3 is TGTGCCAGCAGTTACTCGAGCCCTCCCACGGCAGATACGCAGTATTTT. Translated, it gives CASSYSSPPTADTQYF.

This clone has a handful of counts. The rearrangement links TRBV7-9 to TRBJ2-1; 11 bases match TRBD2. The CDR3 runs to 16 residues. V shed 6 bases, J shed 2 bases, and the junction held 6 bases outside the gene matches. The V gene's germline CDR1 is SEHNR and CDR2 FQNEAQ (reference sequence). The CDR3 sequence is CASRPELAGAYNEQFF. In DNA, the CDR3 is TGTGCCAGCAGGCCGGAACTAGCGGGGGCCTACAATGAGCAGTTCTTC. The complete variable domain, with remaining parts taken from reference TRBV7-9 and TRBJ2-1, reads DTGVSQNPRHKITKRGQNVTFRCDPISEHNRLYWYRQTLGQGPEFLTYFQNEAQLEKSRLLSDRFSAERPKGSFSTLEIQRTEQGDSAMYLCASRPELAGAYNEQFFGPGTRLTVL.

This clone was counted a few times. This chain links TRBV10-3 with TRBJ2-2; 8 positions match TRBD2. Germline V gene sequence: CDR1 ENHRY, CDR2 SYGVKD. The V and J ends lost 6 bases and 1 base, in that order; junction bases with no gene match: 1. The length of the CDR3 is 14 residues. For the CDR3, the DNA is TGTGCCATCAGACTAGCGGAGAACACCGGGGAGCTGTTTTTT. This translates into CAIRLAENTGELFF.

The V call is TRBV27, the J call TRBJ2-5; perhaps TRBD1 as D (5 bases). The CDR3 consists of 13 residues. Trimming cost V 3 bases and J 3 bases, with 8 bases left between them. Germline CDR1 is MNHEY and CDR2 is SMNVEV (reference sequence). CDR3 region: CASSFRREETQYF. The DNA for the CDR3 is TGTGCCAGCAGTTTCCGCAGGGAAGAGACCCAGTACTTC.

V usage is TRBV19 and J usage is TRBJ1-1; 10 bases fit TRBD1. Germline V gives CDR1 LNHDA, CDR2 SQIVND (reference sequence). Trimming took 6 bases from V and 3 from J; bases not matched to a gene: 4. The CDR3 extends over 14 amino acids. CDR3 amino acids: CASRLGQGDTEAFF. DNA for the CDR3: TGTGCCAGTAGATTAGGACAGGGGGACACTGAAGCTTTCTTT.